This T cell receptor beta chain was retrieved from a study of CD8+CD57+ T cells in acquired aplastic anemia. Across the study: Sorted CD4+ and CD8+ cells yielded about 3.1 ug of DNA on average.

Genomic DNA constituted the template upon which TCR beta VDJ and CDR3 profiling was performed. TCRdb re-analysed the reads in MiXCR, keeping a single row per CDR3 protein. The sample includes about 180,000 distinct CDR3 sequences, about 44% seen only once; the top ten take 10% to 15%. It was patients with CD8+CD57+ cell expansion by flow cytometry who were chosen for sequencing. No therapy was given to patients before blood sampling. The sequence came from a human donor with aplastic anemia. The sequencing sample was made of sorted CD4+, CD8+, or CD8+CD57+ T cells (not recorded which) from PBMCs.

The CDR3 is CASSHRDRVGGYTF. The CDR3 DNA is TGTGCCAGCAGTCACCGGGACAGGGTCGGAGGCTACACCTTC. J is TRBJ1-2 and V is TRBV12-3 or TRBV12-4; 9 bases map to TRBD1. With 5 bases clipped from V and 8 bases from J, the junction kept 9 bases outside the gene matches. This CDR3 comprises 14 residues.